The next 21 T cell receptor beta chains were all read from a single sample in a study of PD-1 blockade in classical Hodgkin lymphoma. Sequencing was performed with immunoSEQ multiplex PCR; in TCRdb, only in-frame clones are kept and a portion is missing. The sample yields roughly 68,000 clones, over 90% seen once. Stated time point: newly diagnosed, previously untreated cHL patient sample. Specimen: peripheral blood mononuclear cells (PBMCs). The source is a human donor with classical Hodgkin lymphoma.

This chain connects TRBV15 to TRBJ1-4; D is ambiguous. Trimming took off 0 bases at V and 8 bases at J, with 10 bases between the two ends. CDR1 is LNHNV, CDR2 YYDKDF, per germline (reference sequence). The length of the CDR3 is 14 residues. In DNA form, the CDR3 reads TGTGCCACCAGCAGAGACTCGGCGAGGGAAAAACTGTTTTTT. Residues: CATSRDSAREKLFF.

The chain couples TRBV19 to TRBJ2-5; D unresolved. The CDR3 has 13 residues. V was cut by 2 bases and J by 4 bases, with 8 bases left in between. Germline V gene data show CDR1 as LNHDA and CDR2 as SQIVND (reference sequence). CDR3 coding DNA: TGTGCCAGTAGTATATCCAGAGCAGAGACCCAGTACTTC. Protein sequence: CASSISRAETQYF.

V and J are TRBV10-1 and TRBJ1-1, with 8 bases that match TRBD1. CDR3 length: 14 residues. The trim removed 6 bases at V and 0 bases at J, leaving 3 bases unmatched. Germline loops: CDR1 WNHNN, CDR2 SYGVQD (reference sequence). CDR3 sequence (DNA): TGCGCCAGCAGCGGACAGGGAGTGAACACTGAAGCTTTCTTT. Translating gives CASSGQGVNTEAFF.

The gene calls are TRBV4-1 and TRBJ2-7; D is unclear. The CDR3 is 16 residues long. Germline V gene sequence: CDR1 MGHRA, CDR2 YSYEKL. With 2 bases removed from V and 0 bases from J, the gap between germline ends came to 14 bases. For the CDR3, the DNA is TGCGCCAGCAGCCAAAGTCGACACCTACCCTCCTACGAGCAGTACTTC. It yields the protein CASSQSRHLPSYEQYF.

The CDR3 nucleotides read TGTGCCACCAGCAGAGATTTGGCCGAAAAAGGCTACACCTTC. As protein: CATSRDLAEKGYTF. The chain links TRBV15 to TRBJ1-2; no definite D call. Trimming stripped 0 bases from V and 8 bases from J, with 13 bases between. This CDR3 is 14 amino acids long. Germline-derived CDR1 and CDR2 are LNHNV and YYDKDF (reference sequence).

The genes are TRBV5-1 and TRBJ2-2, with D perhaps matching TRBD2 (6 bases). The germline V gene has CDR1 SGHRS and CDR2 YFSETQ. V lost 3 bases and J lost 5, with 11 bases in between. The length of the CDR3 is 14 residues. Here the CDR3 reads CASSSRLETGELFF. The CDR3 nucleotides read TGCGCCAGCAGCTCGAGACTAGAAACCGGGGAGCTGTTTTTT. The full variable domain, completed using reference TRBV5-1 and TRBJ2-2, is KAGVTQTPRYLIKTRGQQVTLSCSPISGHRSVSWYQQTPGQGLQFLFEYFSETQRNKGNFPGRFSGRQFSNSRSEMNVSTLELGDSALYLCASSSRLETGELFFGEGSRLTVL.

The genes are TRBV6-5 and TRBJ2-1; 12 positions match TRBD2. There are 16 residues in the CDR3. CDR1 is MNHEY, CDR2 SVGAGI, per germline. With V trimmed by 0 bases and J by 8 bases, 5 bases remained unmatched. The CDR3 DNA reads TGTGCCAGCAGTTACTCGCCTAGCGGGGGGGCACATGAGCAGTTCTTC. Protein sequence: CASSYSPSGGAHEQFF.

This chain joins TRBV5-1 and TRBJ1-3, with 7 nucleotides matching TRBD1. CDR1 and CDR2 (germline): SGHRS, YFSETQ. This CDR3 is built from 16 residues. J gave up 0 bases and V 4 bases, and 7 bases lay outside the gene matches. The DNA of the CDR3 is TGCGCCAGCAGCGTTGACAGGGATGTCTCTGGAAACACCATATATTTT. This encodes CASSVDRDVSGNTIYF.

The V call is TRBV4-1, the J call TRBJ1-1; D remains ambiguous. This CDR3 is built from 15 residues. Trimming took 1 base from V and 4 from J, leaving 13 bases between them. CDR1 is MGHRA and CDR2 is YSYEKL in the germline V gene. In nucleotides, the CDR3 is TGCGCCAGCAGCCAAGGGTCCGGCCGGGGCACTGAAGCTTTCTTT. Amino acid sequence: CASSQGSGRGTEAFF.

J is TRBJ2-3 and V is TRBV7-9; D is unclear. Germline CDR1 is SEHNR and CDR2 is FQNEAQ (reference sequence). V gave up 1 base and J gave up 2 bases, with 7 bases separating them. The CDR3 runs to 14 residues. The CDR3: CASSLGMNTDTQYF. For the CDR3, the DNA is TGTGCCAGCAGCTTAGGAATGAACACAGATACGCAGTATTTT.

The chain recombines TRBV6-1 with TRBJ2-7, with D tentatively TRBD1 (6 bases). This CDR3 spans 12 amino acids. The V gene's germline CDR1 is MNHNS and CDR2 SASEGT. V lost 7 bases and J 0 bases, leaving 7 bases between the germline ends. The CDR3 reads CASTGVSYEQYF. CDR3 DNA: TGTGCCAGCACAGGGGTCTCCTACGAGCAGTACTTC.

The genes are TRBV28 and TRBJ2-1; possible D gene TRBD2, 5 bases. With 6 bases removed from V and 2 bases from J, the gap between germline ends came to 8 bases. This CDR3 spans 13 amino acids. CDR1 is MDHEN, CDR2 SYDVKM, per germline. The CDR3 DNA reads TGTGCCAGCAGACTAGACCCCTACAATGAGCAGTTCTTC. It specifies CASRLDPYNEQFF.

The V call is TRBV7-2, the J call TRBJ1-2, with D perhaps matching TRBD1 (5 bases). Germline lookup yields CDR1 SGHTA and CDR2 FQGNSA. There are 14 residues in the CDR3. V was clipped by 1 base and J by 6 bases, with 12 bases between them. For the CDR3, the DNA is TGTGCCAGCAGCTTAGTCCAGGACACAAATGGCTACACCTTC. It specifies CASSLVQDTNGYTF.

The chain is built from TRBV2 and TRBJ1-4, with D maybe TRBD1 (5 bases). Germline V CDR1 and CDR2: SNHLY, FYNNEI. This CDR3 spans 15 amino acids. Deletions cut 6 bases from V and 5 bases from J, with 16 bases between. The CDR3 bases are TGTGCCAGCAGCGTCGGGGGTGGACCAAATGAAAAACTGTTTTTT. Translation gives CASSVGGGPNEKLFF. The variable domain in full, completed from reference TRBV2 and TRBJ1-4, reads EPEVTQTPSHQVTQMGQEVILRCVPISNHLYFYWYRQILGQKVEFLVSFYNNEISEKSEIFDDQFSVERPDGSNFTLKIRSTKLEDSAMYFCASSVGGGPNEKLFFGSGTQLSVL.

The chain links TRBV5-4 to TRBJ1-2, with D perhaps TRBD1 (6 bases). The germline V gene encodes CDR1 SGHNT and CDR2 YYREEE (reference sequence). The CDR3 spans 14 residues. V was clipped by 4 bases and J by 4 bases, with 14 bases between them. CDR3 sequence reads: CASSPEGGPYGYTF. The CDR3 region has the DNA TGTGCCAGCAGCCCCGAGGGGGGCCCCTATGGCTACACCTTC.

The chain couples TRBV18 to TRBJ2-3; the match to TRBD1 covers 8 bases. CDR1 and CDR2 (germline): KGHSH, LQKENI. Trimming cost V 5 bases and J 6 bases; bases outside gene matches: 1. The CDR3 extends over 12 amino acids. CDR3 sequence (DNA): TGTGCCAGCTCAACAGGGGGGGATACGCAGTATTTT. It translates to CASSTGGDTQYF.

This rearrangement joins TRBV28 to TRBJ2-1, with TRBD2 matching 8 bases. With 6 bases clipped from V and 4 bases from J, the junction kept 8 bases outside the gene matches. Per germline, CDR1 MDHEN and CDR2 SYDVKM. The CDR3 is 15 amino acids. This chain's CDR3 is CASSPSGLPYNEQFF. In nucleotides, the CDR3 is TGTGCCAGCAGCCCTAGCGGGTTACCTTACAATGAGCAGTTCTTC.

V usage is TRBV9 and J usage is TRBJ2-2, with TRBD2 as a possible D gene (6 bases). The CDR3 totals 15 residues. Germline loops: CDR1 SGDLS, CDR2 YYNGEE. Trimming took off 4 bases at V and 2 bases at J, with 12 bases between the two ends. The CDR3 sequence: CASSPRRGNTGELFF. The CDR3 nucleotides are TGTGCCAGCAGCCCCAGGAGGGGAAACACCGGGGAGCTGTTTTTT.

This sequence joins TRBV6-5 and TRBJ2-3; D possibly uses TRBD1 or TRBD2 (5 bases each). Trimming took off 2 bases at V and 6 bases at J, with 12 bases between the two ends. Germline V gives CDR1 MNHEY, CDR2 SVGAGI. The CDR3 totals 14 residues. In DNA, the CDR3 is TGTGCCAGCAGTTACGGGGGACCAGGGGATACGCAGTATTTT. Translated: CASSYGGPGDTQYF.

The chain links TRBV6-5 to TRBJ1-5, with D perhaps matching TRBD1 (6 bases). The CDR3 runs 14 residues. V was pared by 5 bases and J by 3 bases, with 11 bases between. Germline V gene lookup returns CDR1 MNHEY and CDR2 SVGAGI. CDR3 coding DNA: TGTGCCAGCAGTAGGACAGACCTCAATCAGCCCCAGCATTTT. It specifies CASSRTDLNQPQHF.

In its sample, this clone was seen a few times. The chain combines TRBV9 with TRBJ2-1; either TRBD1 or TRBD2 may supply D (5 bases each). The CDR3 is 18 residues long. With 3 bases removed from V and 0 bases from J, the gap between germline ends came to 19 bases. Germline V CDR1 and CDR2: SGDLS, YYNGEE. The CDR3 sequence: CASSDALGGTSSYNEQFF. In nucleotides, the CDR3 is TGTGCCAGCAGCGACGCCCTTGGGGGAACAAGCTCCTACAATGAGCAGTTCTTC. The whole variable domain, filled in from reference TRBV9 and TRBJ2-1, reads DSGVTQTPKHLITATGQRVTLRCSPRSGDLSVYWYQQSLDQGLQFLIQYYNGEERAKGNILERFSAQQFPDLHSELNLSSLELGDSALYFCASSDALGGTSSYNEQFFGPGTRLTVL.